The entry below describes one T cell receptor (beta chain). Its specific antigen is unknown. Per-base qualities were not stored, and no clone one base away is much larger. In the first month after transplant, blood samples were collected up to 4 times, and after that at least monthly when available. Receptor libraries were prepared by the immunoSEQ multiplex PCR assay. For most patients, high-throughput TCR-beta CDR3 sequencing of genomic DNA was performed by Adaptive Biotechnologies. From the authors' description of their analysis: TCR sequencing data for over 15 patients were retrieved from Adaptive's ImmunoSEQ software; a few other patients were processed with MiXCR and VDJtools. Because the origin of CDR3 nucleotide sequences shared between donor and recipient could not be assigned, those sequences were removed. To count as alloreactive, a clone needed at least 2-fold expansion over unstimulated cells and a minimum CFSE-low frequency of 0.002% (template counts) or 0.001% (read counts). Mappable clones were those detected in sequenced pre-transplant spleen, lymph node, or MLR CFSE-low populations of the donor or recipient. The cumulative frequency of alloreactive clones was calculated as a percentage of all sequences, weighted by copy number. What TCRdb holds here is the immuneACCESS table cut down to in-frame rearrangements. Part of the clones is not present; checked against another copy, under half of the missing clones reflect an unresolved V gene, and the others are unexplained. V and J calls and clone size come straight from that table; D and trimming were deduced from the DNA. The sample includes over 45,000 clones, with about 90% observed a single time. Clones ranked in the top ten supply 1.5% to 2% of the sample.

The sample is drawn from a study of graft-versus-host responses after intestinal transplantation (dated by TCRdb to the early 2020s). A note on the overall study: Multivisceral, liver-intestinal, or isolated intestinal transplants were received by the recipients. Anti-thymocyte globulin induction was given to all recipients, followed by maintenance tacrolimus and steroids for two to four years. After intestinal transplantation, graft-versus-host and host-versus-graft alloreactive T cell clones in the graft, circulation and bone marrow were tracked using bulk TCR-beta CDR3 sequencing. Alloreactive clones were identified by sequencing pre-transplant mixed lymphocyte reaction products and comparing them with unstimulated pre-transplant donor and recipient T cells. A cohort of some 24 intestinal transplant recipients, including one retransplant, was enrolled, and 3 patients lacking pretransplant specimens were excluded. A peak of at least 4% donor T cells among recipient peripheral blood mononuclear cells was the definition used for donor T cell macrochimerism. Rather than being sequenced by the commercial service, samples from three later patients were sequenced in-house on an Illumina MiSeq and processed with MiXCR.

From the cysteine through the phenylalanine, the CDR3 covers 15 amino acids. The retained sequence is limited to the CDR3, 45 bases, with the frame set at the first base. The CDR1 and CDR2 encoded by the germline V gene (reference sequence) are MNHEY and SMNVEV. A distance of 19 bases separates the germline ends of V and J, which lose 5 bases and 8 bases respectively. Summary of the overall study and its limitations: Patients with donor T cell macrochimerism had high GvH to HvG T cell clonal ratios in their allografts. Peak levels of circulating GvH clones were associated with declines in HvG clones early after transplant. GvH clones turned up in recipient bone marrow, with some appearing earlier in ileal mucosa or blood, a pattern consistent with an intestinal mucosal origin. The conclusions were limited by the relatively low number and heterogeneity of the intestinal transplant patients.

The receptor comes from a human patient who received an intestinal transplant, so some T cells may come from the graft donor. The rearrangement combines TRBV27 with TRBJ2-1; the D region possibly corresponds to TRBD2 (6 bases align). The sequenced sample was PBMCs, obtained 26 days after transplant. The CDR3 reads CASSPFSGVEDEQFF. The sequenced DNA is TGTGCCAGCAGTCCATTTAGCGGAGTGGAGGATGAGCAGTTCTTC.